Sequencing of this TCR beta chain was carried out in a study of T-cell reconstitution after alpha-beta-depleted transplantation in children. This clonotype showed up many times. Its antigen is undetermined. Molecular barcoding with unique molecular identifiers was used for the TCRbeta library. Using its own MiXCR run on the PCR reads, TCRdb lists one record per CDR3 protein. The sample yields fewer than 550,000 distinct CDR3 sequences, over 10% seen once. The study's findings and limits: At one year after transplant, newly produced T cells mostly accounted for T-cell counts and diversity. Elevated TCRbeta diversity at day 60 was traced, in some patients, to surviving recipient T cells and thymic progenitors. Where alpha-beta T cells came from about two months after transplant was reportedly several hundred expanded graft clones.

This sequence originates from a female patient between 2 and 10 years old who had a stem cell transplant for aplastic anemia, so the T cells may come from the graft donor. Here the sequenced sample was PBMCs, mostly from graft donor cells, taken 180 days after TCRalphabeta/CD19-depleted stem cell transplant.

The CDR3 sequence is CASSRQNTEAFF. CDR3 bases: TGTGCCAGCAGTCGACAGAACACTGAAGCTTTCTTT. The chain links TRBV6-2 or TRBV6-3 to TRBJ1-1; D remains unclear. This CDR3 has 12 amino acids. The germline V gene encodes CDR1 MNHEY and CDR2 SVGEGT. V lost 5 bases and J lost 1, with 5 bases in between.